The following is a T cell receptor (beta chain) sequence with its context. What it binds is not known. This sample is part of a study of T cell responses to AZD1222 COVID-19 vaccine. Study overall: Second-dose schedules of about 4 or about 12 weeks were combined. The study's findings and limits: Spike was spanned by vaccine-associated CD4 TCRs, which were dominant at 160-218 and 743-854. It was only a handful of AZD1222 recipients who were seropositive at baseline.

TCRdb's copy holds only in-frame clones and misses some; the assay was immunoSEQ multiplex PCR. The sample lists 120,000 to 150,000 clones, just over 90% occurring once. Trimming removed 1 base from V and 0 bases from J, with 7 bases in between. The length of the CDR3 is 14 residues. Germline CDR1 reads SGHTS; CDR2 reads YDEGEE. The sequences come from peripheral blood, collected on day 0 of AZD1222 vaccination. The chain uses TRBV5-8 and TRBJ1-1; maybe TRBD1 (5 bases). The sequence came from an adult in good health. The chain's CDR3 is CASSLRGLNTEAFF. The CDR3 nucleotides read TGTGCCAGCAGCTTGCGGGGGTTGAACACTGAAGCTTTCTTT.